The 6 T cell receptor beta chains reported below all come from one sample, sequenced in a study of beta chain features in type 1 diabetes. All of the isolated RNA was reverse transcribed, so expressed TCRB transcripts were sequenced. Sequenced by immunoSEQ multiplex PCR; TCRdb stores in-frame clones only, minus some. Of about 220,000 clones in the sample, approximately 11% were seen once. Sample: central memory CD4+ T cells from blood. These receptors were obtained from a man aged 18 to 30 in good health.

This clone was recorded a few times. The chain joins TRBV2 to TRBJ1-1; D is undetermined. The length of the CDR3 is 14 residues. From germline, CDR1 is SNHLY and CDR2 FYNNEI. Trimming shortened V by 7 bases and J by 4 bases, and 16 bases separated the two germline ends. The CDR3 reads CASTPERAGTEAFF. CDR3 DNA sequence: TGTGCCAGCACCCCGGAGCGGGCGGGCACTGAAGCTTTCTTT.

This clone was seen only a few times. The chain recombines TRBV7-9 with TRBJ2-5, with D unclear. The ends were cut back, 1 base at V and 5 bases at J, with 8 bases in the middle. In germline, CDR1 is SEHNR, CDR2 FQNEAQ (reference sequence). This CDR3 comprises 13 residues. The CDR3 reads CASSLEWGETQYF. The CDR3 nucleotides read TGTGCCAGCAGCTTAGAATGGGGTGAGACCCAGTACTTC.

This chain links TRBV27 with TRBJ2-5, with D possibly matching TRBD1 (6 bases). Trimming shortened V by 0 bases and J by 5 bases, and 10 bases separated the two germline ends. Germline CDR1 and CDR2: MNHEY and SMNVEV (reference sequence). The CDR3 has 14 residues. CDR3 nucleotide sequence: TGTGCCAGCAGTTTATCTAGACAGGAGGAGACCCAGTACTTC. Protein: CASSLSRQEETQYF.

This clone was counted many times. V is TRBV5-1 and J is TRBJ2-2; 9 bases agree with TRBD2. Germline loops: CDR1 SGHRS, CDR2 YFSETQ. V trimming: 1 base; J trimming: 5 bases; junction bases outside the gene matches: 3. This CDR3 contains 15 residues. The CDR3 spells CASSLPAGGTGELFF. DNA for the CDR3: TGCGCCAGCAGCTTGCCGGCGGGAGGGACCGGGGAGCTGTTTTTT.

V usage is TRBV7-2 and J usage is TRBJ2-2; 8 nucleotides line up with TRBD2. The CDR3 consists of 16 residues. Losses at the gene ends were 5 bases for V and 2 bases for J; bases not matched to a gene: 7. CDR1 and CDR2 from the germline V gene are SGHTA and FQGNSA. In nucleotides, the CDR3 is TGTGCCAGCAGCCGAGGGCTAGCGGGTAACACCGGGGAGCTGTTTTTT. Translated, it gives CASSRGLAGNTGELFF.

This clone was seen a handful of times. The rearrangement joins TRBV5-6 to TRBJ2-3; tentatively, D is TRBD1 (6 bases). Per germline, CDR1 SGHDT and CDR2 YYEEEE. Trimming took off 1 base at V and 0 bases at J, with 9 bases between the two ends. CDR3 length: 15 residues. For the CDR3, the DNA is TGTGCCAGCAGCTTGTGGGACATCAGCACAGATACGCAGTATTTT. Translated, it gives CASSLWDISTDTQYF.